The 27 T cell receptor beta chains presented below share a single source sample, sequenced in a study of T cells in Graves' hyperthyroidism and ophthalmopathy. The investigators amplified TCR beta CDR3 regions from RNA transcripts. During a first-round RT-PCR of the TCR CDR3, the HTBI primer set was used. MiXCR, run by TCRdb on the multiplex PCR reads, gives a single entry per CDR3 protein. Of fewer than 900,000 distinct CDR3 sequences listed, about 15% are singletons. The sample was blood. The source is a man younger than 35 with Graves' hyperthyroidism.

This sequence joins TRBV7-9 and TRBJ2-1; no clear D gene. CDR1 SEHNR and CDR2 FQNEAQ come from the germline V gene (reference sequence). V dropped 5 bases and J dropped 0 bases, with 14 bases sitting between them. The CDR3 is 16 residues long. Written as DNA, the CDR3 is TGTGCCAGCAGCCCCTCTCGTCCGGACTCCTACAATGAGCAGTTCTTC. Its translation is CASSPSRPDSYNEQFF.

This clonotype was detected many times. J is TRBJ1-2 and V is TRBV29-1; possible D gene TRBD1, 5 bases. The CDR3 spans 12 residues. Trimming removed 7 bases from V and 6 bases from J, with 15 bases in between. Per the germline V gene, CDR1 is SQVTM and CDR2 is ANQGSEA. The CDR3 region is CSGSSGVHGYTF. The CDR3 DNA sequence: TGCAGCGGGTCCTCGGGGGTCCATGGCTACACCTTC.

The J gene is TRBJ1-5, the V gene TRBV5-8; the D is unclear. Germline assignment: CDR1 SGHTS and CDR2 YDEGEE. CDR3 length: 12 residues. Trimming shortened V by 0 bases and J by 6 bases, and 4 bases separated the two germline ends. The CDR3 nucleotides are TGTGCCAGCAGCTTGGACGCTCAGCCCCAGCATTTT. Translated, it gives CASSLDAQPQHF.

This clonotype was counted at least ten times. This chain links TRBV28 with TRBJ2-1, with 8 bases identical to TRBD2. This CDR3 region has 16 residues. In germline, CDR1 is MDHEN, CDR2 SYDVKM. The junction had 9 bases not matched to a gene; V was cut back by 4 bases and J by 4 bases. CDR3 DNA: TGTGCCAGCAGTTCGTTAGCGGGGAACTTTTACAATGAGCAGTTCTTC. Protein product: CASSSLAGNFYNEQFF.

This clonotype was counted at least ten times. The chain is built from TRBV7-8 and TRBJ2-5; 11 nucleotides align to TRBD1. This CDR3 is built from 16 residues. The J segment lost 5 bases and the V segment lost 5 bases, leaving 10 bases of the junction unmatched. CDR1 is SGHVS, CDR2 FQNEAQ, per germline. CDR3 nucleotides: TGTGCCAGCAGCCGAACACCGGGACAGGGGGGGGAGACCCAGTACTTC. Translated, it gives CASSRTPGQGGETQYF.

The sample holds many counts of this clonotype. V is TRBV11-2 and J is TRBJ2-2; no clear D gene. CDR1 is SGHAT, CDR2 FQNNGV, per germline. The CDR3 has 12 amino acids. V was clipped by 5 bases and J by 8 bases, with 9 bases between them. This CDR3 is CASSLPWGELFF. The CDR3, as DNA: TGTGCCAGCAGCCTACCGTGGGGGGAGCTGTTTTTT.

As concerns this clonotype: The junction does not match germline at one end; this may be a read error. V is TRBV29-1 and J is TRBJ1-1, with TRBD1 identical over 10 bases. CDR3 length equals 14 residues. Germline CDR1 is SQVTM and CDR2 is ANQGSEA. This chain's CDR3 is CSVADRGVNTEAFF. The CDR3 DNA reads TGCAGCGTGGCGGACAGGGGGGTGAACACTGAAGCCTTCTTT.

This sequence joins TRBV4-1 and TRBJ1-2; 7 nucleotides line up with TRBD1. J gave up 2 bases and V 8 bases, and 11 bases lay outside the gene matches. The CDR3 has 15 residues. Germline-derived CDR1 and CDR2 are MGHRA and YSYEKL. The CDR3: CASGPDAGGNYGYTF. The CDR3 DNA sequence: TGCGCCAGCGGCCCGGACGCAGGGGGGAACTATGGCTACACCTTC.

This clonotype appeared a few times. The V gene is TRBV30, the J gene TRBJ1-6; D may be TRBD1 (5 bases). Germline V gene data show CDR1 as GTSNPN and CDR2 as SVGIG (reference sequence). The germline V and J ends were trimmed by 3 bases and 5 bases, with 8 bases remaining between them. The CDR3 totals 13 residues. CDR3 amino acids: CAWSRVDNSPLHF. CDR3 coding DNA: TGTGCCTGGAGCAGGGTGGATAATTCACCCCTCCACTTT.

This clonotype was counted a few times. The CDR3 DNA is TGTGCCAGCAGCTTGGGGACAGAAAGCGACAATGAGCAGTTCTTC. It encodes CASSLGTESDNEQFF. The V and J genes are TRBV5-6 and TRBJ2-1; D possibly corresponds to TRBD1 (6 bases). With 0 bases removed from V and 5 bases from J, the gap between germline ends came to 12 bases. This CDR3 is built from 15 residues. Germline V CDR1 and CDR2: SGHDT, YYEEEE.

The J gene is TRBJ2-1, the V gene TRBV7-3; 8 positions agree with TRBD1. CDR1 is SGHTA and CDR2 is FQGTGA in the germline V gene. The CDR3 runs to 16 residues. After removal of 3 bases from V and 3 bases from J, the junction contained 7 bases not matched to a gene. The CDR3: CASSFFQGALYNEQFF. CDR3 in DNA: TGTGCCAGCAGCTTCTTTCAGGGGGCTCTCTACAATGAGCAGTTCTTC.

This clonotype was picked up many times. The rearrangement links TRBV28 to TRBJ1-2; weak D call: TRBD1 (5 bases). This CDR3 is 15 amino acids long. Trimming took off 10 bases at V and 0 bases at J, with 18 bases between the two ends. Germline loops: CDR1 MDHEN, CDR2 SYDVKM. As DNA, the CDR3 is TGTGCCACAACCCGGGGGGGGTTAGCTAACTATGGCTACACCTTC. As protein: CATTRGGLANYGYTF.

The chain uses TRBV7-9 and TRBJ2-1; D may match TRBD1 or TRBD2 (6 bases each). Germline V gene lookup returns CDR1 SEHNR and CDR2 FQNEAQ (reference sequence). V was shortened by 4 bases and J by 10 bases, with 11 bases between the two germline ends. The CDR3 totals 12 residues. CDR3 bases: TGTGCCAGCAGCTCGGGCGGGACAGAGCAGTTCTTC. Its protein is CASSSGGTEQFF.

The table lists this clonotype with a few counts. The chain has TRBV6-1 and TRBJ2-7; TRBD2 matches 12 bases. The junction had 8 bases not matched to a gene; V was cut back by 5 bases and J by 6 bases. The CDR3 length is 15 residues. The germline gives CDR1 MNHNS, CDR2 SASEGT. For the CDR3, the DNA is TGTGCCAGCAGTCGAGCCGGGACTAGCGGGCTCGAGCAGTACTTC. Protein: CASSRAGTSGLEQYF.

This clonotype appeared a few times. The chain carries TRBV6-1 and TRBJ2-2, with a tentative D call TRBD2 (6 bases). The CDR3 spans 18 residues. Trimming shortened V by 5 bases and J by 0 bases, and 19 bases separated the two germline ends. CDR1 and CDR2 (germline): MNHNS, SASEGT. The CDR3 bases are TGTGCCAGCAGTTATGGGCTAGCGACGCCCTCGAACACCGGGGAGCTGTTTTTT. It translates to CASSYGLATPSNTGELFF.

A few counts support this clonotype. The V gene is TRBV6-4, the J gene TRBJ2-3, with TRBD1 matching over 9 bases. V shed 5 bases, J shed 8 bases, and the junction held 5 bases outside the gene matches. This CDR3 comprises 13 residues. CDR1 is MRHNA and CDR2 is SNTAGT in the germline V gene. The CDR3 is CASSLQGAGTQYF. For the CDR3, the DNA is TGTGCCAGCAGTCTACAGGGGGCGGGTACGCAGTATTTT.

This clonotype was recorded a few times. This sequence joins TRBV7-2 and TRBJ2-5; D not resolved. The V end lost 3 bases, the J end lost 4 bases, and 15 bases lay between the germline ends. CDR1 is SGHTA, CDR2 FQGNSA, per germline. This CDR3 has 15 amino acids. The CDR3: CASSFGSASRETQYF. CDR3 DNA sequence: TGTGCCAGCAGCTTTGGATCCGCGAGTAGAGAGACCCAGTACTTC.

This chain uses TRBV4-3 with TRBJ2-7; 8 bases line up with TRBD2. After removal of 1 base from V and 0 bases from J, the junction contained 11 bases not matched to a gene. This CDR3 is 18 amino acids long. CDR1 and CDR2 from the germline V gene are LGHNA and YSLEER. The CDR3 bases are TGCGCCAGCAGCCAAGGTCGGCTGACTAGCGCCTTCTCCTACGAGCAGTACTTC. It yields the protein CASSQGRLTSAFSYEQYF.

This clonotype was seen repeatedly, ten times or more. V usage is TRBV24-1 and J usage is TRBJ2-7, with D perhaps being TRBD1 or TRBD2 (5 bases each). The CDR3 has 13 amino acids. In germline, CDR1 is KGHDR, CDR2 SFDVKD. The ends were cut back, 2 bases at V and 6 bases at J, with 10 bases in the middle. The CDR3 DNA sequence: TGTGCCACCAGTGATTGGGGGTCACCCGAGCAGTACTTC. Its protein is CATSDWGSPEQYF.

This clonotype occurred a few times. The chain has TRBV19 and TRBJ1-2; D is unresolved. CDR1 is LNHDA and CDR2 is SQIVND in the germline V gene (reference sequence). This CDR3 contains 15 residues. V was pared by 1 base and J by 4 bases, with 13 bases between. CDR3 sequence: CASSIALSTSYGYTF. As DNA, the CDR3 is TGTGCCAGTAGTATAGCACTATCGACAAGCTATGGCTACACCTTC.

This chain links TRBV28 with TRBJ2-2; 8 nucleotides agree with TRBD2. CDR1 is MDHEN, CDR2 SYDVKM, per germline. Germline trimming cut 3 bases from V and 1 base from J; bases unmatched to any gene: 1. This CDR3 comprises 15 residues. The chain's CDR3 is CASSFGGVNTGELFF. The CDR3 DNA sequence: TGTGCCAGCAGTTTCGGGGGGGTGAACACCGGGGAGCTGTTTTTT.

In its sample, this clonotype was seen many times. The CDR3 DNA sequence: TGTGCCAGCAGCTACCAGGGACTAGCGGGTTCCTACGAGCAGTACTTC. It translates to CASSYQGLAGSYEQYF. The chain uses TRBV3-1 and TRBJ2-7, with 12 bases identical to TRBD2. The V segment lost 5 bases and the J segment 1 base; nucleotides outside the gene matches: 6. Germline CDR1 reads LGHDT; CDR2 reads YNNKEL (reference sequence). The CDR3 loop spans 16 amino acids.

This clonotype was found many times. The chain carries TRBV2 and TRBJ2-7, with 9 bases matching TRBD2. The germline V gene encodes CDR1 SNHLY and CDR2 FYNNEI. This CDR3 comprises 15 residues. The V segment lost 6 bases and the J segment 4 bases; nucleotides outside the gene matches: 10. The CDR3 DNA follows: TGTGCCAGCAGGGAATTAGCGGGAGTAGGTTACGAGCAGTACTTC. It translates to CASRELAGVGYEQYF.

Only a few counts were recorded for this clonotype. The chain combines TRBV7-6 with TRBJ2-1; tentative D call: TRBD2 (5 bases). CDR1 is SGHVS, CDR2 FNYEAQ, per germline. Trimming shortened V by 0 bases and J by 0 bases, and 9 bases separated the two germline ends. CDR3 size: 16 residues. The CDR3 loop reads CASSLARGSSYNEQFF. The CDR3 DNA reads as TGTGCCAGCAGCTTAGCGCGAGGGTCCTCCTACAATGAGCAGTTCTTC.

This clonotype has a handful of counts. This chain uses TRBV6-1 with TRBJ1-6; D is unclear. V was cut by 3 bases and J by 5 bases, with 5 bases left in between. Germline V lookup: CDR1 MNHNS, CDR2 SASEGT. The CDR3 is 13 amino acids. This CDR3 is CASSDKNNSPLHF. CDR3 nucleotide sequence: TGTGCCAGCAGTGACAAGAATAATTCACCCCTCCACTTT.

About this clonotype itself: An end of the junction does not agree with germline; a read error may underlie this. The chain links TRBV7-8 to TRBJ1-1; D may be TRBD1 (5 bases). Germline CDR1 is SGHVS and CDR2 is FQNEAQ. The CDR3 totals 14 residues. The CDR3 DNA is TGTGCCGGCAGCCCGGGACTCACGAACACTGAAGCTTTCTTT. Encoded protein: CAGSPGLTNTEAFF.

The chain recombines TRBV5-5 with TRBJ1-1; D call uncertain. V was clipped by 2 bases and J by 4 bases, with 15 bases between them. The V gene's germline CDR1 is SGHKS and CDR2 YYEKEE (reference sequence). This CDR3 contains 15 residues. CDR3 coding DNA: TGTGCCAGCAGCTTTGAGGTGGGCTGGAGCACTGAAGCTTTCTTT. Encoded protein: CASSFEVGWSTEAFF.